This T cell receptor beta chain was sequenced for a study of preoperative IRX-2 immunotherapy in early breast cancer. Sequenced by immunoSEQ multiplex PCR; TCRdb stores in-frame clones only, minus some. The data contain around 40,000 clones, about 80% of them seen just once; the ten biggest clones take up 1% to 1.5%. The ends were cut back, 1 base at V and 10 bases at J, with 11 bases in the middle. Per the germline V gene, CDR1 is SGHVS and CDR2 is FQNEAQ. The CDR3 is made up of 13 amino acids. Treatment described: preoperative locoregional IRX-2 cytokine immunotherapy. This phase Ib study tested locoregional IRX-2 cytokine immunotherapy given before surgery.

The rearrangement links TRBV7-8 to TRBJ2-1; no reliable D call. This sequence originates from a human donor with breast cancer. Sample: tumor tissue, taken after IRX-2 immunotherapy. This chain's CDR3 is CASSLGVIGEQFF. The CDR3 nucleotides are TGTGCCAGCAGCTTAGGGGTAATCGGAGAGCAGTTCTTC.